A single sample gave rise to the 2 T cell receptor beta chains below, sequenced in a study of long-term antiretroviral therapy in people with HIV. Runs used v3.0 of the immunoSEQ assay and were done at survey level. Method: immunoSEQ multiplex PCR; TCRdb's copy keeps in-frame clones and lacks some. The repertoire has 38,000 or so clones, about 95% of them found once; the top ten carry 2.2%. Source: unsorted PBMCs, taken roughly 9.4 years after starting antiretroviral therapy. These receptors all come from a man under 40 with HIV.

The rearrangement uses TRBV25-1 and TRBJ2-2, with 8 bases aligning to TRBD2. The V gene end was trimmed by 4 bases and the J gene end by 7 bases; junction bases not matched to a gene: 8. The germline gives CDR1 MGHDK, CDR2 SYGVNS. There are 15 residues in the CDR3. DNA for the CDR3: TGTGCCAGCAGTGCCTCGGGGGGGACCGGCGGGGAGCTGTTTTTT. Protein: CASSASGGTGGELFF.

The chain uses TRBV5-5 and TRBJ1-1; the D is unclear. V gave up 0 bases and J gave up 3 bases, with 12 bases separating them. The CDR3 totals 15 residues. Per the germline V gene, CDR1 is SGHKS and CDR2 is YYEKEE (reference sequence). The DNA of the CDR3 is TGTGCCAGCAGCTTGGATATTGGGGAGTACACTGAAGCTTTCTTT. Translating gives CASSLDIGEYTEAFF.